This T cell receptor beta chain was sequenced for a study of post-analysis software for immune sequencing data. General study points: Compared with controls, patients had more of about 5 TRBV segments, including TRBV5-6, TRBV5-1 and TRBV20-1.

Unique-molecular-identifier-tagged TCR beta cDNA libraries were used. TCRdb redid the calling of the PCR reads with MiXCR, one entry per CDR3 protein. The sample includes approximately 630,000 distinct CDR3 sequences, 59% of them seen just once. This clonotype was detected a few times. Its antigen is as yet unknown. Germline V gives CDR1 LGHNA, CDR2 YSLEER. The length of the CDR3 is 16 residues. Specimen: blood. The receptor's source is a girl aged 2 to 10 with multiple sclerosis. The gene calls are TRBV4-3 and TRBJ2-5, with TRBD2 matching 11 bases. The J call may be faulty, since TRBJ2-4 better matches the DNA end. CDR3 nucleotide sequence: TGCGCCAGCAGCCAGGATGATAGCGGGGGGGCGAACATTCAGTACTTC. This encodes CASSQDDSGGANIQYF.